The clone carrying this TCR beta chain was recorded many times. The antigen is not known. A junction end diverges from the germline sequence, so it may reflect a read error. The data belong to a study of T-cell reconstitution after alpha-beta-depleted transplantation in children. Study-level points and caveats: Reported findings indicate that, about two months after transplant, alpha-beta T cells came from several hundred expanded clones, which were derived from non-depleted graft cells. T-cell counts and diversity were attributed mostly to newly produced T cells one year after transplant. Surviving recipient T cells and thymic progenitors accounted for the high day-60 TCRbeta diversity observed in some patients.

A TCRbeta library incorporating unique molecular identifiers was prepared. TCRdb independently ran MiXCR on the PCR reads; one entry per CDR3 protein. The sample has about 260,000 distinct CDR3 sequences, around 7.5% seen once. There are 12 residues in the CDR3. Germline V lookup: CDR1 LNHDA, CDR2 SQIVND (reference sequence). This TCR was recovered from a male patient between 10 and 17 years old who had a stem cell transplant for acute lymphoblastic leukemia, so the T cells may come from the graft donor. Source: PBMCs, mostly from graft donor cells, taken 180 days after TCRalphabeta/CD19-depleted stem cell transplant. The chain recombines TRBV19 with TRBJ2-7; D is undetermined. The CDR3 DNA follows: TGTTCCAGTAGTATCGGGCAGTACGAGCAGTACTTC. This gives the protein CSSSIGQYEQYF.